This TCR beta chain is from a study of long-term antiretroviral therapy in people with HIV. The libraries were made with immunoSEQ v3.0 at survey level. Data came from immunoSEQ multiplex PCR; TCRdb stores just in-frame clones and leaves some out. The data hold about 23,000 clones, with 80% to 85% observed a single time. Notes on the study in general: Documentation of ART adherence, viral resistance or therapy changes was absent.

Each participant with HIV received care in the United States. Regarding this clone: The antigen is not known.

The sequencing used unsorted PBMCs, collected just over 4.2 years after starting antiretroviral therapy. This clonotype was sampled from a man aged 30 to 39 with HIV.

CDR3 protein: CASSPRWGNTGELFF. The CDR3 nucleotides read TGTGCCAGCAGCCCCCGATGGGGGAACACCGGGGAGCTGTTTTTT. The chain joins TRBV7-9 to TRBJ2-2; D unclear. This CDR3 region has 15 residues. Germline loops: CDR1 SEHNR, CDR2 FQNEAQ (reference sequence). V shed 5 bases and J shed 1 base, with 11 bases lying between them. The complete variable domain, with remaining parts taken from reference TRBV7-9 and TRBJ2-2, reads DTGVSQNPRHKITKRGQNVTFRCDPISEHNRLYWYRQTLGQGPEFLTYFQNEAQLEKSRLLSDRFSAERPKGSFSTLEIQRTEQGDSAMYLCASSPRWGNTGELFFGEGSRLTVL.